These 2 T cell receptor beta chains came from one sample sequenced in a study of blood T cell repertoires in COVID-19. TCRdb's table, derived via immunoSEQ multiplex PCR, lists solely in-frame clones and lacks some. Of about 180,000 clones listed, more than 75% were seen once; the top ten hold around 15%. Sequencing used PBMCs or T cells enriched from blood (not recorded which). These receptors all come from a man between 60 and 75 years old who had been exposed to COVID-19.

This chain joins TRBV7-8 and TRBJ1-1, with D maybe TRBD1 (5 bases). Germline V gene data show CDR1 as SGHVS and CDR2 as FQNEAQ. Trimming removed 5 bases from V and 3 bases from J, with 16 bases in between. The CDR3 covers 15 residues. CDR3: CASSPKLAGDTEAFF. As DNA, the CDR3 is TGTGCCAGCAGCCCAAAGTTAGCGGGGGACACTGAAGCTTTCTTT.

This chain's CDR3 is CASSLVFGRSSYNEQFF. The CDR3 coding sequence is TGCGCCAGCAGCTTGGTCTTTGGGAGGAGCTCCTACAATGAGCAGTTCTTC. The rearrangement joins TRBV5-1 to TRBJ2-1, with a weak D call TRBD2 (6 bases). Per germline, CDR1 SGHRS and CDR2 YFSETQ. CDR3 length: 17 residues. Trimming took 0 bases from V and 0 from J, leaving 13 bases between them.